This T cell receptor beta chain was captured by sequencing in a study of tumor-infiltrating lymphocytes in primary liver carcinoma (dated by TCRdb to about 2017). For the wider study: Hepatocellular carcinoma (four) or combined HCC and intrahepatic cholangiocarcinoma (one) was present in the five patients, who were three men and two women aged 30 to 69 years. TCRbeta repertoire sequencing covered about 35 specimens from 5 patients: around 25 tumor regions, 5 adjacent noncancerous liver tissues and 5 peripheral blood samples. Across five regions of each liver tumor, along with adjacent normal tissue and blood, the study brought together TCRbeta repertoire sequencing, expression microarrays and whole-exome sequencing. The 20 to 30 tumor region samples were profiled with Agilent mRNA microarrays so that TCRbeta repertoire diversity could be related to the local molecular phenotype. The five patients had tumors of stage T1-T3 N0M0, with maximum diameters ranging from about 4 to 11 cm. Technical replicate repertoires showed high reproducibility, with mean shared-clone rates roughly 0.89 and correlation coefficients above 0.95. Each sample produced about 3.5 to 7.13 million productive TCRbeta reads, and read depth showed no significant difference between tissue types.

A note on this clonotype: The antigen it recognizes is unknown. Base qualities are not recorded, but no much larger clone differs from it by a single base.

Using a constant-region primer and ProtoScript II reverse transcriptase, TCRbeta-specific cDNA was reverse-transcribed from around 520 ng total RNA. The TCRbeta libraries were prepared through three rounds of nested multiplex PCR following a slightly modified ARM-PCR procedure. Multiplex TRBV1-TRBV30 forward primers and a Cbeta reverse primer were used in the first two PCR rounds, each of which was run for around 9 cycles. A final 25-cycle PCR with Deep VentR polymerase added sample barcodes and Illumina adapters. Before sequencing, amplicons of 200-500 bp were purified from gel using a QIAquick gel extraction kit. An Illumina HiSeq 2500 was used to sequence the TCRbeta amplicons, generating 250-bp paired-end reads. Processing in the source paper ran as follows. Quality trimming of reads was performed with Trimmomatic v0.33, and paired reads were merged with FLASH v1.2.11 so that full CDR3 sequences could be recovered. V, D and J germline segments were assigned to the rearranged TCRbeta sequences using MiGEC v1.2.1b. Clonotype statistics and Shannon-Wiener diversity indices were computed with VDJtools v1.0.0. To reduce sampling bias, subsequent analyses other than the diversity analysis used only the 250 most abundant clonotypes in each sample. TCRdb handled the public reads itself, with Q25 trimming in fastp and clone calling in MiXCR, and kept productive beta chains. Rows with one shared CDR3 protein collapse into an entry with the most common genes and DNA. TCRdb's processing, not the authors' own work, is the source of the V and J calls. This sample gives 48,000 or so distinct CDR3 sequences in total; over 70% of them show up just once. The ten most abundant clones make up around 30% of the sample.

Without any cell sorting, total RNA and DNA were extracted together from around 20-30 mg of bulk tissue using the AllPrep DNA/RNA mini kit. Between late 2015 and March 2016, a few patients in China with histopathologically diagnosed primary liver carcinoma had surgical resection. Chronic HBV infection was present in the patients, and the patients were treatment-naive at sampling. Each tumor was sampled at five spatially separated regions: the superior, inferior, left-lateral and right-lateral poles and the tumor centre. Histology showed that every tumor sample contained more than 80% viable tumor cells. Fresh tumor and adjacent tissue pieces were bisected; one half was stored in RNAlater at -80°C, the other sent for histology. Looking up the germline V gene yields CDR1 MDHEN and CDR2 SYDVKM. From the cysteine up to the phenylalanine, the CDR3 has a length of 14 residues. Only the CDR3 DNA stays, 42 bases, in frame from base 1.

Results and caveats for the whole study, not just this receptor: With just four or five patients in the study, the authors point out that the findings should be validated in a larger study. Repertoire overlap was higher between tumor regions (mean about 36%) than tumor-adjacent (around 17%) or tumor-blood (14%) pairs, consistent with antigen-driven expansion. Only roughly 7-24% of top clones appeared in all five regions of a tumor, which suggests that tumor-infiltrating T cells are spatially heterogeneous. Because the samples were bulk and unsorted, CD4+ and CD8+ T cell repertoires could not be compared. Only the TCR beta chain was sequenced, which likely underestimates true repertoire diversity because unpaired alpha chains were not captured. A significantly larger repertoire fraction was made up by the top 250 clones in tumors than in blood (p = 0.039).

The rearranged chain carries TRBV28 and TRBJ1-1; a weak D assignment points to TRBD1 (5 bases agree). This receptor was identified in a man aged 35 to 55 with primary liver carcinoma and hepatitis B virus infection. Sequences were obtained from liver tumor tissue from sampling region 3. The sample's cell subset or site, from its label and the paper: tumor region T3, left-lateral pole. The CDR3 region reads CASHGRGLNTEAFF. The nucleotide sequence reads as follows: TGTGCAAGTCACGGCCGGGGGTTGAACACTGAAGCTTTCTTT.